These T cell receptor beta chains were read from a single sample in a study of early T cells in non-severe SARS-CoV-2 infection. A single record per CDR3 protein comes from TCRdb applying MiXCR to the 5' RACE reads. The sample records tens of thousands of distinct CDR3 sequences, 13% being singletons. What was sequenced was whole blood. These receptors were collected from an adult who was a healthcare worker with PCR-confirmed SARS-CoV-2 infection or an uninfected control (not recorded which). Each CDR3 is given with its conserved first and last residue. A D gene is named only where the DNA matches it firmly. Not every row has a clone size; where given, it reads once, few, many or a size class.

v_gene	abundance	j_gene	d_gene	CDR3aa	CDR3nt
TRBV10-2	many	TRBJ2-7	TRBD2	CASRSTGLTSYEQYF	TGCGCCAGCAGATCCACGGGACTAACTTCCTACGAGCAGTACTTC
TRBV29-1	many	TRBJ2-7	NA	CSVEKEYEQYF	TGCAGCGTTGAAAAGGAATACGAGCAGTACTTC
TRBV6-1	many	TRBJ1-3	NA	CASSGQYSSGNTIYF	TGTGCCAGCAGTGGTCAGTACAGCTCTGGAAACACCATATATTTT
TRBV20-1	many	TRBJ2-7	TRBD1	CSASNRGYEQYF	TGCAGTGCTAGTAACAGGGGGTACGAGCAGTACTTC
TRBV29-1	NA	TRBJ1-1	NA	CSVLQDENTEAFF	TGCAGCGTCCTACAGGACGAGAACACTGAAGCTTTCTTT
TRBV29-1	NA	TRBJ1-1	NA	CSVGGTGEAFF	TGCAGCGTTGGGGGGACCGGAGAAGCTTTCTTT
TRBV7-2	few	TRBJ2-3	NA	CASSSEPSTDTQYF	TGTGCCAGCAGCTCAGAACCTAGCACAGATACGCAGTATTTT
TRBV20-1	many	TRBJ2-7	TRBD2	CSARLSGGLYEQYF	TGCAGTGCTAGGCTAAGCGGGGGGCTATACGAGCAGTACTTC
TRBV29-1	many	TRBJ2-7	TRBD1	CSVEDSGGYEQYF	TGCAGCGTTGAAGACTCAGGGGGCTACGAGCAGTACTTC
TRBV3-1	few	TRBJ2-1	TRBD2	CASSKGTSGGYEQFF	TGTGCCAGCAGCAAAGGGACTAGCGGGGGTTATGAGCAGTTCTTC
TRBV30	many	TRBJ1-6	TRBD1	CAGRDRVNSPLHF	TGTGCCGGCCGGGACAGGGTTAATTCACCCCTCCACTTT
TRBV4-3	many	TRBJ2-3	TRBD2	CASSQDGLAGGGTDTQYF	TGCGCCAGCAGCCAAGATGGGCTAGCGGGGGGAGGGACAGATACGCAGTATTTT
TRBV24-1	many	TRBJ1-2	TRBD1	CATQDRGYGYTF	TGTGCCACTCAAGACAGGGGCTATGGCTACACCTTC